This T cell receptor (beta chain) was captured by sequencing in a study of OX40 agonist ivuxolimab in advanced cancers. Study information: Patients received ivuxolimab, an intravenous treatment, every 2 weeks at 0.01 to 10 mg/kg. Broader study findings: Antigen specificity of clonally expanded peripheral T cells was not established. At doses 0.1 to 3.0 mg/kg, CD4+ and CD8+ clones expanded. Relative to CD4+ cells, CD8+ T cells on average had more expanded clones.

Of note for this clone: Its specificity is not known.

Some clones are missing from TCRdb's copy, which holds only in-frame ones; the method was immunoSEQ multiplex PCR. Altogether around 100,000 clones are present, approximately 95% being singletons, with the ten largest covering 2%. The sequence came from an adult with an advanced solid tumor such as melanoma, head and neck, liver or kidney cancer. Here the sequenced sample was CD4+ or CD8+ T cells sorted from blood, taken in a trial of the OX40 agonist ivuxolimab.

CDR3 bases: TGTGCCAGCAGCGGGCAGGACTACGAGCAGTACTTC. It specifies CASSGQDYEQYF. The V gene is TRBV5-6, the J gene TRBJ2-7, with no clear D. This CDR3 is built from 12 residues. V was shortened by 4 bases and J by 3 bases, with 8 bases between the two germline ends. CDR1 and CDR2 (germline): SGHDT, YYEEEE.